These T cell receptor beta chains were read from a single sample in a study of TIL therapy for anti-PD-1-resistant metastatic lung cancer. TCRdb's copy holds only in-frame clones and misses some; the assay was immunoSEQ multiplex PCR. Of about 59,000 clones in the sample, 70% to 75% were seen once. The sequencing here drew on blood, taken at baseline. These receptor sequences come from a person aged 25-80 years with non-small cell lung cancer. The CDR3 runs from the conserved cysteine through the conserved F or W. The D gene is left open where the match is weak. Part of the rows lack a size; the others show once, few, many or a class for expanded clones.

17 TRBJ2-1 . TRBV7-8 TRBD2 CASSLVAGGEGRNEQFF TGTGCCAGCAGCTTAGTGGCGGGAGGGGAGGGACGCAATGAGCAGTTCTTC
13 TRBJ2-1 . TRBV11-1 . CASSFTRPNEQFF TGTGCCAGCAGCTTCACCAGGCCTAATGAGCAGTTCTTC
14 TRBJ2-7 . TRBV27 . CASSFTGTTVEQYF TGTGCCAGCAGTTTCACTGGGACCACCGTCGAGCAGTACTTC
17 TRBJ2-5 . TRBV7-2 TRBD2 CASRQIGTSGEQETQYF TGTGCCAGCAGACAAATCGGGACTAGCGGGGAACAAGAGACCCAGTACTTC
16 TRBJ2-1 . TRBV7-9 TRBD2 CASSPRTSRLGGEQFF TGTGCCAGCAGCCCCCGGACTAGTCGCCTTGGGGGTGAGCAGTTCTTC
15 TRBJ1-4 once TRBV28 TRBD1 CASSLFQGAWEKLFF TGTGCCAGCAGTTTATTTCAGGGGGCGTGGGAAAAACTGTTTTTT
14 TRBJ1-1 . TRBV7-9 . CASSLQGVGTEAFF TGTGCCAGCAGCCTACAGGGAGTAGGTACTGAAGCTTTCTTT
14 TRBJ2-7 . TRBV6-5 . CASSQRYTSYEQYF TGTGCCAGCAGCCAAAGATACACCTCCTACGAGCAGTACTTC
16 TRBJ1-3 . TRBV7-2 . CASSSSGGYSGNTIYF TGTGCCAGCAGCTCATCCGGGGGATACTCTGGAAACACCATATATTTT
16 TRBJ2-3 . TRBV7-3 . CASSSGRGALTDTQYF TGTGCCAGCAGCTCGGGCCGAGGGGCGCTCACAGATACGCAGTATTTT
15 TRBJ1-5 . TRBV4-3 TRBD1 CASSQTGVGNQPQHF TGCGCCAGCAGCCAGACAGGGGTCGGGAATCAGCCCCAGCATTTT
16 TRBJ2-7 few TRBV6-5 . CASSYSYSGDNYEQYF TGTGCCAGCAGTTACTCCTATTCGGGTGATAACTACGAGCAGTACTTC
14 TRBJ2-2 . TRBV7-9 . CASSLRGDTGELFF TGTGCCAGCAGCTTAAGGGGTGACACCGGGGAGCTGTTTTTT
11 TRBJ2-2 once TRBV12-5 TRBD1 CASGSPGQPVF TGTGCTAGTGGTTCCCCGGGACAGCCAGTTTTT
16 TRBJ2-1 . TRBV5-4 . CASSTVTSLVNNEQFF TGTGCCAGCAGCACCGTGACTAGTCTCGTCAACAATGAGCAGTTCTTC
11 TRBJ1-5 . TRBV28 . CASSLGQPQHF TGTGCCAGCAGTTTGGGTCAGCCCCAGCATTTT
16 TRBJ1-5 . TRBV6-4 . CASSEGAGSGNQPQHF TGTGCCAGCAGTGAAGGGGCAGGGTCGGGCAATCAGCCCCAGCATTTT
12 TRBJ2-7 . TRBV5-1 TRBD1 CASSLDRDRVYF TGCGCCAGCAGCTTGGATAGGGACAGGGTCTACTTC
18 TRBJ2-1 . TRBV4-1 TRBD1 CASSHPEGGTGDYNEQFF TGCGCCAGCAGCCACCCCGAAGGGGGGACAGGAGATTACAATGAGCAGTTCTTC
16 TRBJ1-3 . TRBV7-2 . CASSPLYVTSGNTIYF TGTGCCAGCAGCCCCCTCTACGTAACCTCTGGAAACACCATATATTTT